This T cell receptor beta chain stems from a study of T cells in localized non-small cell lung cancer. Study-wide results and limits: Longer overall survival was linked to higher blood T cell density. Uninvolved adjacent lung showed the highest T cell clonality, exceeding tumor. Because researchers sequenced only one region of the tumor, heterogeneity is still possible. Of the top 100 tumor clones, median roughly 55 were in adjacent lung, about 30 among its top 100.

Regarding this clone: The antigen remains unidentified.

Profiling relied on immunoSEQ multiplex PCR, and the TCRdb table lists in-frame clones only, not all of them. Among around 19,000 clones listed, around 80% were seen once. Looked up from germline, CDR1 is KGHSH and CDR2 is LQKENI. The CDR3 runs to 16 residues. Losses at the gene ends were 3 bases for V and 4 bases for J; bases not matched to a gene: 7. This sample comprised peripheral blood, obtained before any cancer treatment. This chain uses TRBV18 with TRBJ2-3; TRBD1 matches at 10 bases. This clonotype was sampled from a male donor older than 55 with stage III lung adenocarcinoma. The CDR3 region has the DNA TGTGCCAGCTCACCGAAAGGACAGGGGGTCTCAGATACGCAGTATTTT. Its protein is CASSPKGQGVSDTQYF. Complete variable domain (other parts from reference TRBV18 and TRBJ2-3): NAGVMQNPRHLVRRRGQEARLRCSPMKGHSHVYWYRQLPEEGLKFMVYLQKENIIDESGMPKERFSAEFPKEGPSILRIQQVVRGDSAAYFCASSPKGQGVSDTQYFGPGTRLTVL.